This T cell receptor beta chain appears in the sequencing data of a study of T-cell reconstitution after alpha-beta-depleted transplantation in children. On this clonotype: Its antigen is as yet unknown.

The CDR3 spans 15 residues. Trimming removed 6 bases from V and 2 bases from J; junction bases left unmatched: 3. Unique molecular identifiers were incorporated into the prepared TCRbeta library. Using its own MiXCR run on the PCR reads, TCRdb lists one record per CDR3 protein. This sample yields roughly 300,000 distinct CDR3 sequences, of which more than 9% are seen a single time; about 25% belongs to the top ten. Study results and caveats: Several hundred graft clones that had expanded were reportedly the source of alpha-beta T cells about two months after transplant. One year after transplant, T-cell counts and diversity came mostly from newly produced T cells.

The source material was peripheral blood, sampled 180 days after TCRalphabeta/CD19-depleted stem cell transplant. The TCR originated in a male patient between 2 and 10 years old who had a stem cell transplant for chronic granulomatous disease, so the T cells may come from the graft donor. This chain joins TRBV12-3 or TRBV12-4 and TRBJ2-1; 11 nucleotides agree with TRBD2. CDR3 amino acids: CASRTSGKAYNEQFF. In DNA, the CDR3 is TGTGCCAGCAGGACTAGCGGGAAGGCCTACAATGAGCAGTTCTTC.